These 5 T cell receptor beta chains were sequenced from one sample in a study of blood T cell repertoires in COVID-19. Profiled with immunoSEQ multiplex PCR; TCRdb holds only in-frame clones, not every one. The top ten clones hold 5.5% to 7.5% of a sample with some 250,000 clones, around 84% of them seen once. Sequenced: peripheral blood. The origin of the receptors is a woman aged 70 to 79 with active or convalescent COVID-19.

This chain links TRBV7-8 with TRBJ1-4; D may be TRBD1 (5 bases). Trimming pared 0 bases from V and 8 bases from J, leaving 7 bases between. Germline CDR1 reads SGHVS; CDR2 reads FQNEAQ. The CDR3 has 13 amino acids. The CDR3 sequence is CASSLAGGEKLFF. DNA for the CDR3: TGTGCCAGCAGCTTAGCTGGGGGGGAAAAACTGTTTTTT.

The chain has TRBV7-8 and TRBJ1-2; 8 bases align to TRBD1. There are 16 residues in the CDR3. Trimming removed 7 bases from V and 8 bases from J; junction bases left unmatched: 18. Germline V gives CDR1 SGHVS, CDR2 FQNEAQ. The CDR3 sequence is CASTAGTGPTARGYTF. The CDR3 DNA sequence: TGTGCCAGCACCGCCGGGACAGGACCCACCGCACGGGGCTACACCTTC.

The chain carries TRBV19 and TRBJ1-4; TRBD1 is a possible D gene (5 bases). Germline CDR1 and CDR2: LNHDA and SQIVND (reference sequence). This CDR3 comprises 14 residues. V shed 7 bases and J shed 3 bases, with 12 bases lying between them. CDR3 region: CASTFTGSNEKLFF. Written as DNA, the CDR3 is TGTGCCAGTACCTTTACAGGATCTAATGAAAAACTGTTTTTT.

This chain connects TRBV19 to TRBJ1-1; D is ambiguous. V lost 1 base to trimming and J lost 0 bases, with 9 bases between them. The CDR3 contains 15 residues. Germline V CDR1 and CDR2: LNHDA, SQIVND (reference sequence). CDR3: CASSIVNRLNTEAFF. CDR3 nucleotides: TGTGCCAGTAGTATAGTTAACAGACTGAACACTGAAGCTTTCTTT.

The rearrangement joins TRBV7-6 to TRBJ2-2, with D possibly matching TRBD2 (5 bases). Per the germline V gene, CDR1 is SGHVS and CDR2 is FNYEAQ. The CDR3 has 15 residues. V lost 2 bases to trimming and J lost 6 bases, with 13 bases between them. The CDR3 nucleotides read TGTGCCAGCAGCTTAAGGACGGGGTTTCCCGGGGAGCTGTTTTTT. Encoded protein: CASSLRTGFPGELFF.